These 15 T cell receptor beta chains came from one sample sequenced in a study of T cell responses to AZD1222 COVID-19 vaccine. The repertoire was sequenced with immunoSEQ multiplex PCR; TCRdb's copy has only in-frame clones and lacks some. Among roughly 78,000 clones listed, roughly 82% were seen once. Specimen: peripheral blood, collected on day 0 of AZD1222 vaccination. The receptors here all came from an adult in good health.

Written as DNA, the CDR3 is TGTGCCAGCAGCCGACAGGGGTCGGCTGAAGCTTTCTTT. It specifies CASSRQGSAEAFF. The chain recombines TRBV6-5 with TRBJ1-1; 8 positions agree with TRBD1. The CDR3 loop spans 13 amino acids. Trimming cost V 6 bases and J 6 bases; bases outside gene matches: 6. Germline V gene sequence: CDR1 MNHEY, CDR2 SVGAGI.

The V call is TRBV4-3, the J call TRBJ2-5; D is perhaps TRBD1 (5 bases). The CDR3 covers 15 residues. V lost 1 base, J lost 1 base, and 10 bases lay in between. Germline-derived CDR1 and CDR2 are LGHNA and YSLEER. The CDR3 reads CASSQGGQSQETQYF. The CDR3 DNA sequence: TGCGCCAGCAGCCAAGGAGGACAAAGCCAAGAGACCCAGTACTTC.

The genes are TRBV7-2 and TRBJ1-3; perhaps TRBD1 as D (6 bases). This CDR3 is built from 16 residues. The germline CDR1 and CDR2 sequences are SGHTA and FQGNSA. The V and J ends lost 5 bases and 4 bases respectively, with 18 bases between them. This chain's CDR3 is CASSVYGGAQGNTIYF. CDR3 DNA sequence: TGTGCCAGCAGCGTTTATGGGGGGGCGCAAGGAAACACCATATATTTT.

The genes are TRBV12-3 or TRBV12-4 and TRBJ1-1; the D is unclear. V was trimmed by 5 bases and J by 10 bases, leaving 11 bases between them. This CDR3 is 11 amino acids long. This CDR3 reads CASSIGDGAFF. CDR3 nucleotides: TGTGCCAGCAGTATTGGTGATGGAGCTTTCTTT.

This clone showed up just once. The chain joins TRBV5-6 to TRBJ2-3; 7 bases match TRBD2. The CDR3 runs 15 residues. In germline, CDR1 is SGHDT, CDR2 YYEEEE. Trimming removed 4 bases from V and 0 bases from J; junction bases left unmatched: 5. The CDR3 DNA is TGTGCCAGCAGCCCCCGGCGGGGGAGCACAGATACGCAGTATTTT. As protein: CASSPRRGSTDTQYF.

The chain employs TRBV11-2 and TRBJ1-2; 7 positions agree with TRBD1. V trimming: 4 bases; J trimming: 2 bases; junction bases outside the gene matches: 4. Per germline, CDR1 SGHAT and CDR2 FQNNGV. The CDR3 has 14 amino acids. The CDR3 spells CASSSVGQNYGYTF. The CDR3 nucleotides are TGTGCCAGCAGCTCGGTGGGACAGAACTATGGCTACACCTTC.

The chain carries TRBV28 and TRBJ2-7; TRBD2 matches 11 bases. Trimming removed 3 bases from V and 3 bases from J; junction bases left unmatched: 10. The CDR3 loop spans 17 amino acids. In germline, CDR1 is MDHEN, CDR2 SYDVKM. CDR3: CASSFGSLAGGSYEQYF. DNA of the CDR3: TGTGCCAGCAGTTTCGGTAGTCTAGCGGGAGGTAGCTACGAGCAGTACTTC.

The gene calls are TRBV6-1 and TRBJ1-5; 8 bases match TRBD1. Germline-derived CDR1 and CDR2 are MNHNS and SASEGT. Losses at the gene ends were 5 bases for V and 7 bases for J; bases not matched to a gene: 4. This CDR3 spans 13 amino acids. Here the CDR3 reads CASSRQGNQPQHF. In DNA, the CDR3 is TGTGCCAGCAGTAGACAGGGGAACCAGCCCCAGCATTTT.

The J gene is TRBJ2-1, the V gene TRBV27; 8 nucleotides match TRBD2. CDR1 MNHEY and CDR2 SMNVEV come from the germline V gene (reference sequence). V gave up 2 bases and J gave up 4 bases; unmatched junction bases: 7. The CDR3 runs 16 residues. CDR3 sequence (DNA): TGTGCCAGCAGTTTAGGAGGGGCGGGAGGATACAATGAGCAGTTCTTC. Translated: CASSLGGAGGYNEQFF.

This chain links TRBV9 with TRBJ2-7; 7 nucleotides agree with TRBD2. Germline loops: CDR1 SGDLS, CDR2 YYNGEE. This CDR3 has 15 amino acids. The junction had 6 bases not matched to a gene; V was cut back by 3 bases and J by 0 bases. The CDR3 sequence is CASSASSGVSYEQYF. The CDR3 nucleotides are TGTGCCAGCAGCGCCTCTAGCGGCGTCTCCTACGAGCAGTACTTC. Using reference TRBV9 and TRBJ2-7 for the parts outside the CDR3, the full variable domain is DSGVTQTPKHLITATGQRVTLRCSPRSGDLSVYWYQQSLDQGLQFLIQYYNGEERAKGNILERFSAQQFPDLHSELNLSSLELGDSALYFCASSASSGVSYEQYFGPGTRLTVT.

The DNA for the CDR3 is TGTGCCAGCTCACCTCGGGTCGGGGATCAAGAGACCCAGTACTTC. Residues: CASSPRVGDQETQYF. The chain combines TRBV18 with TRBJ2-5; TRBD2 might be the D (5 bases). Germline assignment: CDR1 KGHSH and CDR2 LQKENI. With 3 bases removed from V and 2 bases from J, the gap between germline ends came to 13 bases. This CDR3 has 15 amino acids.

The chain links TRBV19 to TRBJ2-1, with a tentative D call TRBD2 (7 bases). The V gene lost 5 bases and the J gene lost 6 bases, with 20 bases spanning the gap. From germline, CDR1 is LNHDA and CDR2 SQIVND (reference sequence). The CDR3 runs 16 residues. CDR3 sequence reads: CASSPPGAGVGNEQFF. CDR3 in DNA: TGTGCCAGTAGTCCCCCGGGGGCGGGAGTAGGCAATGAGCAGTTCTTC.

As DNA, the CDR3 is TGTGCCACCAGCAGAGATAGGGCCGGGGAGCTGTTTTTT. Translation: CATSRDRAGELFF. V gene TRBV15 combines with J gene TRBJ2-2; no reliable D call. The V end was cut by 0 bases, the J end by 6 bases, with 5 bases between. The V gene's germline CDR1 is LNHNV and CDR2 YYDKDF (reference sequence). This CDR3 region has 13 residues.

This CDR3 reads CASSLDAAGAGTGELFF. In nucleotides, the CDR3 is TGTGCCAGCAGCTTAGATGCGGCGGGAGCGGGCACCGGGGAGCTGTTTTTT. This chain links TRBV7-9 with TRBJ2-2; the match to TRBD2 covers 7 bases. The germline V gene has CDR1 SEHNR and CDR2 FQNEAQ (reference sequence). CDR3 length equals 17 residues. Losses at the gene ends were 1 base for V and 4 bases for J; bases not matched to a gene: 9.

The V call is TRBV6-5, the J call TRBJ1-2, with 7 bases identical to TRBD1. This CDR3 is built from 12 residues. The V segment lost 6 bases and the J segment 5 bases; nucleotides outside the gene matches: 3. CDR1 is MNHEY and CDR2 is SVGAGI in the germline V gene. The CDR3 spells CASSPQGYGYTF. The CDR3 nucleotides are TGTGCCAGCAGCCCACAGGGGTATGGCTACACCTTC.